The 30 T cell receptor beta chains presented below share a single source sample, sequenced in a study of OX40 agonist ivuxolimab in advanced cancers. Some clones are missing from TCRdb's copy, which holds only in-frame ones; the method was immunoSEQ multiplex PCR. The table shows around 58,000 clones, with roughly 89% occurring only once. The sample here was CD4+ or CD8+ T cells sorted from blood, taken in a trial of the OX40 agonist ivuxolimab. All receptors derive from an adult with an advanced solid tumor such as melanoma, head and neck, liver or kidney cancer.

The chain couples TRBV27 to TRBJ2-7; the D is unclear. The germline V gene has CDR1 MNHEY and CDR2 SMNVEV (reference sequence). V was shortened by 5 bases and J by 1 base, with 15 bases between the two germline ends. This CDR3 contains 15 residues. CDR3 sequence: CASSLAQDGSYEQYF. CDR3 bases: TGTGCCAGCAGTCTGGCCCAAGACGGGTCCTACGAGCAGTACTTC.

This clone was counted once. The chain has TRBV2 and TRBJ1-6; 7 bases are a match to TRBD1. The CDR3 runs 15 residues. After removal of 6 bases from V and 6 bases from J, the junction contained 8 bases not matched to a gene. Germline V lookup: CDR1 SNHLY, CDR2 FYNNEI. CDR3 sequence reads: CASRPQGLGNSPLHF. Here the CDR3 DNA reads TGTGCCAGCAGGCCACAGGGGTTAGGTAATTCACCCCTCCACTTT.

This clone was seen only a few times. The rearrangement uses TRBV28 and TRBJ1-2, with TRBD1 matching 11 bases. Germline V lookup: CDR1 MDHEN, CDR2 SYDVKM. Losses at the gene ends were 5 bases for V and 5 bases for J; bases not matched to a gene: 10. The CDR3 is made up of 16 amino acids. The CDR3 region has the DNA TGTGCCAGCAGTGTCCGTCGGACAGGGGGCGGATATGGCTACACCTTC. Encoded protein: CASSVRRTGGGYGYTF.

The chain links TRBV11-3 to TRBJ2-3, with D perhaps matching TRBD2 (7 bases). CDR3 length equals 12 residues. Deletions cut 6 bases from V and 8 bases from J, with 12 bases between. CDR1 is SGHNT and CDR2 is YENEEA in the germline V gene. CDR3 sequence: CASSQGGGTQYF. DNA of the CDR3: TGTGCCAGCAGTCAAGGGGGGGGTACGCAGTATTTT.

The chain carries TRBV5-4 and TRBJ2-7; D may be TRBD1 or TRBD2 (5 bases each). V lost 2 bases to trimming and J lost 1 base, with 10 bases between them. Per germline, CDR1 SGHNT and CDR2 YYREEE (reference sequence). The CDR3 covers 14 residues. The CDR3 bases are TGTGCCAGCAGCTTCCAGGGAGATTCCTACGAGCAGTACTTC. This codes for CASSFQGDSYEQYF.

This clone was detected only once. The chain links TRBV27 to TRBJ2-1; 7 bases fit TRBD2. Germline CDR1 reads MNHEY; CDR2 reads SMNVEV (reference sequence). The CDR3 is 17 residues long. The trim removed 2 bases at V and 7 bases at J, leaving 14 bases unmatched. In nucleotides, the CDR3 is TGTGCCAGCAGTTTAAGGAAGTTTGCTAGCGGCGTGAATGAGCAGTTCTTC. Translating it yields CASSLRKFASGVNEQFF.

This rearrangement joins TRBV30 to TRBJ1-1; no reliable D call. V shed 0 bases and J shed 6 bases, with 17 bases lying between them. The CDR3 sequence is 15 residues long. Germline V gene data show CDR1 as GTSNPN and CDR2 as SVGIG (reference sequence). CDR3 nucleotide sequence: TGTGCCTGGAGTGTATCGTCGAGAGGCAACGCTGAAGCTTTCTTT. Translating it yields CAWSVSSRGNAEAFF.

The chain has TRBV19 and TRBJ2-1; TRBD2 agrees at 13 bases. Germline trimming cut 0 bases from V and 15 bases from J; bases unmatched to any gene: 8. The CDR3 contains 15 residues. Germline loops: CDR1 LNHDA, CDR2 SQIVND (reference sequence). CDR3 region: CASSIDFTSGRGWFF. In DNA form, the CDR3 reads TGTGCCAGTAGTATAGATTTTACTAGCGGGAGGGGTTGGTTCTTC.

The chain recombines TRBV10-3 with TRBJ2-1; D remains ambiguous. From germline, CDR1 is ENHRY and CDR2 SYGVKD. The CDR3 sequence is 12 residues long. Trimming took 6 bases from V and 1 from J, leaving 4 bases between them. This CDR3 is CAIRGSYNEQFF. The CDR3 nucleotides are TGTGCCATCAGGGGGTCCTACAATGAGCAGTTCTTC.

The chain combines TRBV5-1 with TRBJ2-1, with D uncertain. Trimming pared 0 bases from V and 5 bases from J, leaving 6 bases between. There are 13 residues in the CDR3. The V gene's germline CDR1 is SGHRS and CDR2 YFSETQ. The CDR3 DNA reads TGCGCCAGCAGCTTGGACAGAAACAATGAGCAGTTCTTC. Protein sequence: CASSLDRNNEQFF.

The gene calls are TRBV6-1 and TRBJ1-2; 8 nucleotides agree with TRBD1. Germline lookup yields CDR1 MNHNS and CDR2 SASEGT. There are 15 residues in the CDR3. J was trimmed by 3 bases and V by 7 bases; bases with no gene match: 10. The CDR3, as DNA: TGTGCCAGCACCCAGAAAATGGACAGGGACTATGGCTACACCTTC. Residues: CASTQKMDRDYGYTF.

The CDR3 coding sequence is TGTGCCAGTAGTATTACACTAGCGGGTAACGAGCAGTTCTTC. This sequence encodes CASSITLAGNEQFF. V usage is TRBV19 and J usage is TRBJ2-1; 9 bases are shared with TRBD2. The CDR3 runs to 14 residues. The germline V gene has CDR1 LNHDA and CDR2 SQIVND (reference sequence). The V segment lost 3 bases and the J segment 10 bases; nucleotides outside the gene matches: 7.

The CDR3 protein is CASSYSTLASEQFF. CDR3 nucleotide sequence: TGTGCCAGCAGTTACTCGACACTAGCGAGTGAGCAGTTCTTC. The chain links TRBV6-5 to TRBJ2-1; the match to TRBD2 covers 7 bases. Per germline, CDR1 MNHEY and CDR2 SVGAGI. Losses at the gene ends were 0 bases for V and 9 bases for J; bases not matched to a gene: 5. The CDR3 extends over 14 amino acids.

The CDR3: CASSPDGVSTGELFF. The CDR3, as DNA: TGTGCCAGCAGTCCCGACGGGGTTAGCACCGGGGAGCTGTTTTTT. The V call is TRBV6-6, the J call TRBJ2-2; weak D call: TRBD2 (5 bases). Germline values: CDR1 MNHNY, CDR2 SVGAGI (reference sequence). The CDR3 extends over 15 amino acids. The ends were cut back, 5 bases at V and 4 bases at J, with 14 bases in the middle.

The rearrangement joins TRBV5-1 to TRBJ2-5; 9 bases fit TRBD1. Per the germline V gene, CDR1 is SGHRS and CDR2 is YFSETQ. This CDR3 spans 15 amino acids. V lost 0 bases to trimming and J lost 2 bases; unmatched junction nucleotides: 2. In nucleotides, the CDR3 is TGCGCCAGCAGCTTGGGGGACAGGGAACAAGAGACCCAGTACTTC. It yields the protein CASSLGDREQETQYF.

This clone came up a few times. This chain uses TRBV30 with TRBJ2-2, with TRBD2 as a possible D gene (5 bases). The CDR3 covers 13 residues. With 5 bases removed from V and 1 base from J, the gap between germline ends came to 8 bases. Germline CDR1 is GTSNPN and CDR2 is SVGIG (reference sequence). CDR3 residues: CAWSRGNTGELFF. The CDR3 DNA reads TGTGCCTGGTCTCGGGGGAACACCGGGGAGCTGTTTTTT.

CDR3 amino acids: CASSLDLNVYGYTF. DNA of the CDR3: TGTGCCAGCAGCTTAGATCTTAACGTCTATGGCTACACCTTC. The chain combines TRBV11-2 with TRBJ1-2; D remains ambiguous. V gave up 0 bases and J gave up 4 bases, with 9 bases separating them. The CDR3 runs to 14 residues. The germline V gene encodes CDR1 SGHAT and CDR2 FQNNGV.

The CDR3 loop reads CASSVDGGSNQPQHF. The CDR3 DNA sequence: TGTGCCAGCAGTGTTGATGGGGGTAGCAATCAGCCCCAGCATTTT. The chain couples TRBV7-2 to TRBJ1-5; D may be TRBD1 (5 bases). Germline lookup yields CDR1 SGHTA and CDR2 FQGNSA. V dropped 6 bases and J dropped 0 bases, with 12 bases sitting between them. This CDR3 comprises 15 residues.

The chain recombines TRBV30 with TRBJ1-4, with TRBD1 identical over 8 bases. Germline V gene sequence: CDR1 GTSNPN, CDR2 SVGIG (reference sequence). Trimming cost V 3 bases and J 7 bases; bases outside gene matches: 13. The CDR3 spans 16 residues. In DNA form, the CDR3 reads TGTGCCTGGAGAACTCCAGGGGGCGGCTATGGTGAAAAACTGTTTTTT. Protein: CAWRTPGGGYGEKLFF.

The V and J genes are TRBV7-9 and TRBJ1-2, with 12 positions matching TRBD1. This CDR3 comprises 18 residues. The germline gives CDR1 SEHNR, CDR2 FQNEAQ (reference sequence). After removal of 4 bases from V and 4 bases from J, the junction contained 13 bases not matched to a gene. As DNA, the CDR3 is TGTGCCAGCAGCTCCGTAGGGGGACAGGGGGCCCTCCGCTATGGCTACACCTTC. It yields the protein CASSSVGGQGALRYGYTF. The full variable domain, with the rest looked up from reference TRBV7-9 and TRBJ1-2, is DTGVSQNPRHKITKRGQNVTFRCDPISEHNRLYWYRQTLGQGPEFLTYFQNEAQLEKSRLLSDRFSAERPKGSFSTLEIQRTEQGDSAMYLCASSSVGGQGALRYGYTFGSGTRLTVV.

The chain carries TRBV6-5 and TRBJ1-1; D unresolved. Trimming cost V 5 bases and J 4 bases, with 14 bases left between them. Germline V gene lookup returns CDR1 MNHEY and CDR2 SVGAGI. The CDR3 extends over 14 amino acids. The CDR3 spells CASSRTLRGTEAFF. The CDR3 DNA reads TGTGCCAGCAGTCGTACCTTACGGGGCACTGAAGCTTTCTTT.

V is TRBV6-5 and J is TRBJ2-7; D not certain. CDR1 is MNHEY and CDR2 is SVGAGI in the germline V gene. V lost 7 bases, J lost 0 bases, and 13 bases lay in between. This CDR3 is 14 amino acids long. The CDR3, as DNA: TGTGCCAGCAAGAGGATATTTACCTCCTACGAGCAGTACTTC. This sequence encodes CASKRIFTSYEQYF.

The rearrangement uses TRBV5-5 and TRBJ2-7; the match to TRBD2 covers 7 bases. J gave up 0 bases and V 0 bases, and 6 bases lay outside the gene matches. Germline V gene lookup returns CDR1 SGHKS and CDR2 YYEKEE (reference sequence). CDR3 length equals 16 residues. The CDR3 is CASSLDRRGDSYEQYF. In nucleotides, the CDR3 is TGTGCCAGCAGCTTGGACCGACGGGGGGACTCCTACGAGCAGTACTTC.

The CDR3 coding sequence is TGTGCCAGCAGCTTAGAGCCCCCCCCTCGGAACACCATATATTTT. This encodes CASSLEPPPRNTIYF. This chain connects TRBV11-2 to TRBJ1-3; D gene uncertain. Per germline, CDR1 SGHAT and CDR2 FQNNGV. The V end was cut by 0 bases, the J end by 7 bases, with 13 bases between. The CDR3 has 15 residues.

CDR3 coding DNA: TGCGCCAGCGCAATCAGTTACAACACTGAAGCTTTCTTT. As protein: CASAISYNTEAFF. The chain recombines TRBV5-1 with TRBJ1-1; D not certain. The CDR3 is 13 amino acids. V shed 7 bases and J shed 2 bases, with 12 bases lying between them. In germline, CDR1 is SGHRS, CDR2 YFSETQ.

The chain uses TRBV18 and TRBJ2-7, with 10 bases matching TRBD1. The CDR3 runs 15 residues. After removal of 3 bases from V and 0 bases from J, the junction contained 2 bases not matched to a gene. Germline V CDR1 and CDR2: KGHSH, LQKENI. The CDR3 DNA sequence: TGTGCCAGCTCACCCGGGACAGGGGCCTCCTACGAGCAGTACTTC. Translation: CASSPGTGASYEQYF.

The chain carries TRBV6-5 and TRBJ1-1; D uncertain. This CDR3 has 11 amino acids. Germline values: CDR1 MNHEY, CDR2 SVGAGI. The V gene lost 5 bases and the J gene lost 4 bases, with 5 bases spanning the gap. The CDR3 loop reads CASSIATEAFF. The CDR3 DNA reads TGTGCCAGCAGTATCGCCACTGAAGCTTTCTTT.

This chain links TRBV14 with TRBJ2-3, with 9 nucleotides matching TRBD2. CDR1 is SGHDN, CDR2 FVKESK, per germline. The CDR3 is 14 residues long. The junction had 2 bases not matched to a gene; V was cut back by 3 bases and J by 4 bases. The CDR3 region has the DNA TGTGCCAGCAGCCAGCGGGGGGGCGCAGATACGCAGTATTTT. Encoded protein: CASSQRGGADTQYF.

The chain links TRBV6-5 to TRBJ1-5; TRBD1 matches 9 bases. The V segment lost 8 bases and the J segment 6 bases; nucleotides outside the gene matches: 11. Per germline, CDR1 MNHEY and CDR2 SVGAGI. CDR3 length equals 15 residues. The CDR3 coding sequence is TGTGCCAGCGGTTCGGGACAGGGATTGAGTCAGCCCCAGCATTTT. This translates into CASGSGQGLSQPQHF.

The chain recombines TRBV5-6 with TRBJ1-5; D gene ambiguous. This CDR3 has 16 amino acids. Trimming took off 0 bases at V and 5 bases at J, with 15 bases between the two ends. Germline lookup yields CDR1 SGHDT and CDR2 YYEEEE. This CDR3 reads CASSLGYSGLHQPQHF. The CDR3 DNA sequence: TGTGCCAGCAGCTTGGGATACTCGGGTCTCCATCAGCCCCAGCATTTT.